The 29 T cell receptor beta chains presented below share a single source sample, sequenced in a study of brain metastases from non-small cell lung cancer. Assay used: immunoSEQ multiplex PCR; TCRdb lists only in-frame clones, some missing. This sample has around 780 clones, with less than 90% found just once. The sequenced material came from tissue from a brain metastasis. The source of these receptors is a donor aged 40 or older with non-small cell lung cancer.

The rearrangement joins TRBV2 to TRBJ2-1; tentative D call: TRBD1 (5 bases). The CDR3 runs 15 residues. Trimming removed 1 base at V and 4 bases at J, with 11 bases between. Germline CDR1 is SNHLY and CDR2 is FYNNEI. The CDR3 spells CASSEGSGAYNEQFF. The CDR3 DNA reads TGTGCCAGCAGTGAAGGCAGTGGGGCTTACAATGAGCAGTTCTTC.

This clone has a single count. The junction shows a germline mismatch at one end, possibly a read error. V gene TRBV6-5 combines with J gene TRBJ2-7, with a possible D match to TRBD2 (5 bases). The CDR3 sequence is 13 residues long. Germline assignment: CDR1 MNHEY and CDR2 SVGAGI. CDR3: CASNPWGAYEQYF. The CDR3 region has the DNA TGTGCCAGCAACCCCTGGGGAGCCTACGAGCAGTACTTT.

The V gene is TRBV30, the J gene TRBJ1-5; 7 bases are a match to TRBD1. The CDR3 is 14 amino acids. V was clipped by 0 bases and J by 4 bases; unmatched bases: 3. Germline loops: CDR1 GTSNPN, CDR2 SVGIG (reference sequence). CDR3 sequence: CAWSVGDRNQPQHF. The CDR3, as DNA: TGTGCCTGGAGTGTAGGGGACAGAAATCAGCCCCAGCATTTT.

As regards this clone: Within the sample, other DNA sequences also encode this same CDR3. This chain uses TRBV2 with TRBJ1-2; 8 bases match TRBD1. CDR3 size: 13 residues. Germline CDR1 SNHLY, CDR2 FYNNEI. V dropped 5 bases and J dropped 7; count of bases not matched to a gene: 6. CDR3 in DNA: TGTGCCAGCAGTCCGACAGGGGCGGGTGGCTACACCTTC. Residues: CASSPTGAGGYTF.

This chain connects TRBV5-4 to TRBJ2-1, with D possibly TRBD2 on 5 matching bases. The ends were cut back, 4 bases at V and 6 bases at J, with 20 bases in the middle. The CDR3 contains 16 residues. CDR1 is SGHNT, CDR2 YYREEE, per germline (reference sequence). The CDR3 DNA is TGTGCCAGCAGCCCCCTAGCTGACCTCCGCGGCAATGAGCAGTTCTTC. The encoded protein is CASSPLADLRGNEQFF.

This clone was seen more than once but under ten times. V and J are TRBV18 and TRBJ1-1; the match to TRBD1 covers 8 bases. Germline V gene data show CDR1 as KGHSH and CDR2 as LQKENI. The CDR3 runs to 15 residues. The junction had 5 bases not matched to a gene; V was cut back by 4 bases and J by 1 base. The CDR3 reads CASSLGQGTNTEAFF. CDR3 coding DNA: TGTGCCAGCTCACTTGGACAGGGAACGAACACTGAAGCTTTCTTT.

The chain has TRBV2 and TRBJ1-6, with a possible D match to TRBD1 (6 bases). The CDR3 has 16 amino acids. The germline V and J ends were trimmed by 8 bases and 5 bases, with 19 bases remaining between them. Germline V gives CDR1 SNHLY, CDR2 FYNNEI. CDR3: CASLLRGGRDNSPLHF. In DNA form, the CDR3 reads TGTGCCAGCCTCCTTCGGGGGGGCAGAGATAATTCACCCCTCCACTTT.

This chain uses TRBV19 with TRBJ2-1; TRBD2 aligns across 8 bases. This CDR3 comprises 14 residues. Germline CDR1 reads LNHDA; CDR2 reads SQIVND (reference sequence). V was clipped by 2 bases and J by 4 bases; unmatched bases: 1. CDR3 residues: CASSIRGGYNEQFF. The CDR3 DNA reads TGTGCCAGTAGTATACGGGGGGGATACAATGAGCAGTTCTTC.

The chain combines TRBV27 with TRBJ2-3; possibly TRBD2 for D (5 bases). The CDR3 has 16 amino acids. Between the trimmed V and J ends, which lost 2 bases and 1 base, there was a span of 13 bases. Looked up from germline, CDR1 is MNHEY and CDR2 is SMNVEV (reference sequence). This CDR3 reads CASSLRPGMGTDTQYF. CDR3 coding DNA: TGTGCCAGCAGTTTAAGACCGGGGATGGGCACAGATACGCAGTATTTT.

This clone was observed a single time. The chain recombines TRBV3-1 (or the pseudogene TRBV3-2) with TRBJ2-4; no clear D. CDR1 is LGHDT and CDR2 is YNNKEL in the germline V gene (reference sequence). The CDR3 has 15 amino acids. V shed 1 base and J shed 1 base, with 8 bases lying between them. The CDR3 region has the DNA TGTGCCAGCAGCCAAGGTCTGGGGGCCAAAAACATTCAGTACTTC. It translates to CASSQGLGAKNIQYF.

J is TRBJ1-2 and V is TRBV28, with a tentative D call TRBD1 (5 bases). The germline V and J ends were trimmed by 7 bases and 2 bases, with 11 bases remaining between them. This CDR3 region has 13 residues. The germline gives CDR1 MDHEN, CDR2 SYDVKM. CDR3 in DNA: TGTGCCAGCAACTGGGGACCAAACTATGGCTACACCTTC. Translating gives CASNWGPNYGYTF.

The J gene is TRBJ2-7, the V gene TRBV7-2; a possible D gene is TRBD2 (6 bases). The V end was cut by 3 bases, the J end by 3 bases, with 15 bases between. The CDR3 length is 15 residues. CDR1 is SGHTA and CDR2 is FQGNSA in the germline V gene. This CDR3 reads CASSFMGGPLYEQYF. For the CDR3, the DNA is TGTGCCAGCAGCTTTATGGGGGGTCCACTCTACGAGCAGTACTTC.

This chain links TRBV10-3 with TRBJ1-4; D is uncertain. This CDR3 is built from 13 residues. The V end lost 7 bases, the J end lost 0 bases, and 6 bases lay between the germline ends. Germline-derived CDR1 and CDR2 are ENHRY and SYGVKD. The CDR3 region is CAITAATNEKLFF. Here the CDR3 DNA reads TGTGCCATCACGGCTGCAACTAATGAAAAACTGTTTTTT.

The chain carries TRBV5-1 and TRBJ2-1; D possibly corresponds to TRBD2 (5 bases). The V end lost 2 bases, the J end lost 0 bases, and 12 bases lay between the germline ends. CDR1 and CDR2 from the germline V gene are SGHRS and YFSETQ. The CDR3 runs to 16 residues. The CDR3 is CASSFPSLGSYNEQFF. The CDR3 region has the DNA TGCGCCAGCAGCTTTCCTAGCCTTGGCTCCTACAATGAGCAGTTCTTC.

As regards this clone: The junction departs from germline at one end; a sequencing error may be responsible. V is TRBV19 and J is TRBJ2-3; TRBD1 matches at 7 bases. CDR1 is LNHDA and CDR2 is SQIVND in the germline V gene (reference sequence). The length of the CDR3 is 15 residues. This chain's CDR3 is CANSIDPNRGNTQYF. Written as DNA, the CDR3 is TGTGCCAATAGTATAGATCCAAACAGGGGCAATACGCAGTATTTT.

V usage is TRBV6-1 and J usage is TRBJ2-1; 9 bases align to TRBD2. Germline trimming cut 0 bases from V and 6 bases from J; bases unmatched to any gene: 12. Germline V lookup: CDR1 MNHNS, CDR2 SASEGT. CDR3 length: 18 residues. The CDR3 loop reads CASSEAVRGGARANEQFF. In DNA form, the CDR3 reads TGTGCCAGCAGTGAAGCTGTACGCGGGGGGGCTAGGGCCAATGAGCAGTTCTTC.

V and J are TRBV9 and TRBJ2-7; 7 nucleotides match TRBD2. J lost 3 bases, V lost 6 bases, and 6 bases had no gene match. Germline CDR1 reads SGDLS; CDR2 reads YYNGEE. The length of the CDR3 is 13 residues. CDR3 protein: CASNPGGNYEQYF. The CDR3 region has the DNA TGTGCCAGCAATCCGGGGGGAAACTACGAGCAGTACTTC.

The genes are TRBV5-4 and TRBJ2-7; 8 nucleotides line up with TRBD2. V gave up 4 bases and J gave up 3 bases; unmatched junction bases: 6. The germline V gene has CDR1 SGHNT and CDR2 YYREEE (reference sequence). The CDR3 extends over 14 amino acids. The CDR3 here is CASSAGGGYYEQYF. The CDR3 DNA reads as TGTGCCAGCAGCGCCGGCGGGGGGTACTACGAGCAGTACTTC.

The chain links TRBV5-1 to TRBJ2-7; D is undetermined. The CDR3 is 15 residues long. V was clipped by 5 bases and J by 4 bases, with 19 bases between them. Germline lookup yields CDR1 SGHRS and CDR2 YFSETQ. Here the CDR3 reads CASRFGDSYWYEQYF. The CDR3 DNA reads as TGCGCCAGCAGGTTTGGGGATTCATACTGGTACGAGCAGTACTTC.

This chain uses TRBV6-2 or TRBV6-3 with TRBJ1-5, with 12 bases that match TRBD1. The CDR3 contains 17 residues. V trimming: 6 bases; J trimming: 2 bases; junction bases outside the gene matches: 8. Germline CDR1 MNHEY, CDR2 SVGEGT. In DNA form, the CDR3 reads TGTGCCAGCAGCCTGGGACAGGGGGCGTGGGGCAATCAGCCCCAGCATTTT. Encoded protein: CASSLGQGAWGNQPQHF.

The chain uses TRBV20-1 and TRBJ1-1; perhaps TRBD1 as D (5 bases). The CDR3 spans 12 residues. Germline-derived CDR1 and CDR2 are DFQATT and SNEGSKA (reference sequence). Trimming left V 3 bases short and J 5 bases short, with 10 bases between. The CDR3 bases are TGCAGTGCTAGTAAGGGGAAAACTGAAGCTTTCTTT. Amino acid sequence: CSASKGKTEAFF.

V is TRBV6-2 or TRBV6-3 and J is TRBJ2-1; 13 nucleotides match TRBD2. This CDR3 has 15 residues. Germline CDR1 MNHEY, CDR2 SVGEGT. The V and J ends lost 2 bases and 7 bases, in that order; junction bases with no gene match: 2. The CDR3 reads CASSYGLAGVNEQFF. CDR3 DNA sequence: TGTGCCAGCAGTTACGGACTAGCGGGGGTTAATGAGCAGTTCTTC.

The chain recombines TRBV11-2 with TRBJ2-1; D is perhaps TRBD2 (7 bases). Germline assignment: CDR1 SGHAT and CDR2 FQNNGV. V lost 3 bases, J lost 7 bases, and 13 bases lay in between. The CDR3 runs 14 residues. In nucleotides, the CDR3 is TGTGCCAGCAGCTTTTGGGGGGGCTTAAATGAGCAGTTCTTC. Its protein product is CASSFWGGLNEQFF. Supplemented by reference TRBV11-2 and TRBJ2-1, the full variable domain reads EAGVAQSPRYKIIEKRQSVAFWCNPISGHATLYWYQQILGQGPKLLIQFQNNGVVDDSQLPKDRFSAERLKGVDSTLKIQPAKLEDSAVYLCASSFWGGLNEQFFGPGTRLTVL.

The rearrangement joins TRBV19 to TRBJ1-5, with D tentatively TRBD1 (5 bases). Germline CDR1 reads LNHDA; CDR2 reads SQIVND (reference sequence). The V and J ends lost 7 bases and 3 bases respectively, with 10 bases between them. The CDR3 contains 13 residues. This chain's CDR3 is CASTTGPNQPQHF. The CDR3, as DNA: TGTGCCAGTACCACGGGGCCCAATCAGCCCCAGCATTTT.

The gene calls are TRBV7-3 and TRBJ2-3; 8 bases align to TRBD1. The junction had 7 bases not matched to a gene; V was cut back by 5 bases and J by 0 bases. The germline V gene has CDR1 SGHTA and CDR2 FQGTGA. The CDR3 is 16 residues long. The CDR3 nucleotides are TGTGCCAGCAGCAGTATTAACAGGGGGAGCACAGATACGCAGTATTTT. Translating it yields CASSSINRGSTDTQYF.

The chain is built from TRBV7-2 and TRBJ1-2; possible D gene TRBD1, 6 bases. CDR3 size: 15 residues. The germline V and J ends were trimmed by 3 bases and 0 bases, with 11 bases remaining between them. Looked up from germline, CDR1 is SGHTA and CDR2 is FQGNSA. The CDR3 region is CASSFRGTTNYGYTF. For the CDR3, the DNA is TGTGCCAGCAGCTTTAGGGGGACAACTAACTATGGCTACACCTTC.

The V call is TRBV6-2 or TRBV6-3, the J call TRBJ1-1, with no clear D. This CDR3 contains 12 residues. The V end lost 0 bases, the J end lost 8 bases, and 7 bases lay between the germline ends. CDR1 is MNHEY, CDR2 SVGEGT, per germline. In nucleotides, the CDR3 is TGTGCCAGCAGTTACTCAGTTCGAGAAGCTTTCTTT. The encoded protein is CASSYSVREAFF.

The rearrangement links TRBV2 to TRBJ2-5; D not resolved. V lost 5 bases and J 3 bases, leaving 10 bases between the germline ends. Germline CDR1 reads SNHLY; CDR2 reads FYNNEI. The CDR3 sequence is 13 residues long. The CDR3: CASSPPGKETQYF. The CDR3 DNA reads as TGTGCCAGCAGTCCCCCGGGCAAAGAGACCCAGTACTTC.

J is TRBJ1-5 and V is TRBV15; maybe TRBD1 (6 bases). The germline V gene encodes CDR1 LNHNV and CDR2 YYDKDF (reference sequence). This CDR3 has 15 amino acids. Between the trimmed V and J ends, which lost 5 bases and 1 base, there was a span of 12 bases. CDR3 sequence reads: CATSQGTLSNQPQHF. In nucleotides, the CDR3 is TGTGCCACCAGCCAGGGGACCCTAAGCAATCAGCCCCAGCATTTT.